What follows are 22 T cell receptor beta chains derived from one specimen sequenced in a study of blood T cells in healthy people across ages. With a J-beta primer mix and a sample-barcoded 5' primer, a second PCR ran roughly 6 to 12 cycles. TCRdb re-analysed the 5' RACE reads in MiXCR, keeping a single row per CDR3 protein. The table has 1.5 million to 2 million distinct CDR3 sequences, around half seen once. Sequenced: blood. These receptors all stem from a woman aged 35 to 49 in good health.

The chain combines TRBV4-1 with TRBJ1-1, with TRBD1 identical over 9 bases. J was trimmed by 4 bases and V by 4 bases; bases with no gene match: 7. Germline CDR1 is MGHRA and CDR2 is YSYEKL. CDR3 length equals 15 residues. The CDR3 DNA reads as TGCGCCAGCAGCCTTCCCGTGACAGGGGGCACTGAAGCTTTCTTT. Amino acids: CASSLPVTGGTEAFF.

The chain uses TRBV29-1 and TRBJ1-1, with 9 bases lining up with TRBD1. Per germline, CDR1 SQVTM and CDR2 ANQGSEA. The V gene end was trimmed by 4 bases and the J gene end by 9 bases; junction bases not matched to a gene: 18. This CDR3 region has 16 residues. The CDR3 here is CSVGLLGQGDFFKAFF. The CDR3, as DNA: TGCAGCGTTGGTTTATTGGGACAGGGAGATTTCTTTAAAGCTTTCTTT.

The rearrangement joins TRBV6-4 to TRBJ2-3, with 15 bases aligning to TRBD2. The trim removed 2 bases at V and 8 bases at J, leaving 2 bases unmatched. CDR1 is MRHNA, CDR2 SNTAGT, per germline. The CDR3 extends over 15 amino acids. CDR3 bases: TGTGCCAGCAGTGACGGGACTAGCGGGGGGATTACGCAGTATTTT. Its protein is CASSDGTSGGITQYF.

V gene TRBV2 combines with J gene TRBJ2-6; D perhaps matches TRBD1 (6 bases). The germline gives CDR1 SNHLY, CDR2 FYNNEI. This CDR3 has 15 amino acids. The germline V and J ends were trimmed by 5 bases and 2 bases, with 10 bases remaining between them. In nucleotides, the CDR3 is TGTGCCAGCAGTAACAGGGTAACTGGGGCCAACGTCCTGACTTTC. Its translation: CASSNRVTGANVLTF.

This clonotype was counted only a few times. The chain recombines TRBV6-5 with TRBJ2-4, with D unresolved. V was shortened by 8 bases and J by 8 bases, with 19 bases between the two germline ends. Germline CDR1 MNHEY, CDR2 SVGAGI. The CDR3 is made up of 14 amino acids. The DNA for the CDR3 is TGTGCCAGCCTACCTCGGCAGCCTAGGGACATTCAGTACTTC. Protein sequence: CASLPRQPRDIQYF.

This sequence joins TRBV9 and TRBJ1-2; the D is unclear. This CDR3 has 14 amino acids. Per germline, CDR1 SGDLS and CDR2 YYNGEE. Between the trimmed V and J ends, which lost 0 bases and 2 bases, there was a span of 8 bases. The DNA for the CDR3 is TGTGCCAGCAGCGTAGCCGAGGTAAACTATGGCTACACCTTC. This gives the protein CASSVAEVNYGYTF.

The CDR3 here is CASTNSGQGAKTQYF. DNA of the CDR3: TGTGCCAGCACAAACTCGGGACAGGGGGCGAAGACCCAGTACTTC. V is TRBV28 and J is TRBJ2-5; 12 bases agree with TRBD1. Per germline, CDR1 MDHEN and CDR2 SYDVKM. The CDR3 has 15 residues. The V gene end was trimmed by 7 bases and the J gene end by 6 bases; junction bases not matched to a gene: 9.

This clonotype was seen a single time. The V gene is TRBV20-1, the J gene TRBJ2-5; tentative D call: TRBD2 (5 bases). The V end lost 4 bases, the J end lost 11 bases, and 26 bases lay between the germline ends. The CDR3 contains 15 residues. Germline-derived CDR1 and CDR2 are DFQATT and SNEGSKA (reference sequence). The CDR3 region is CSANSNPLGENEQYF. The CDR3 nucleotides read TGCAGTGCTAATTCGAATCCCCTCGGGGAGAATGAGCAGTACTTC.

The genes are TRBV7-2 and TRBJ2-3; TRBD2 matches at 11 bases. CDR3 length equals 16 residues. The J segment lost 6 bases and the V segment lost 6 bases, leaving 11 bases of the junction unmatched. Germline loops: CDR1 SGHTA, CDR2 FQGNSA. The CDR3 DNA sequence: TGTGCCAGCAGAAGACTAGCGGGGCCTTTCCTCGATACGCAGTATTTT. As protein: CASRRLAGPFLDTQYF.

DNA for the CDR3: TGTGCCAGCCTCCCCCAGACAGGGAGGTACGAGCAGTACTTC. Translating gives CASLPQTGRYEQYF. This chain links TRBV6-1 with TRBJ2-7, with D possibly being TRBD1 (7 bases). Germline V lookup: CDR1 MNHNS, CDR2 SASEGT. The V gene lost 8 bases and the J gene lost 4 bases, with 18 bases spanning the gap. The CDR3 spans 14 residues.

This clonotype was detected only a few times. The chain has TRBV6-2 or TRBV6-3 and TRBJ2-1, with 8 positions matching TRBD2. The CDR3 is made up of 14 amino acids. The germline V gene has CDR1 MNHEY and CDR2 SVGEGT. Trimming at V came to 6 bases and at J to 7 bases, leaving 8 bases not matched to a gene. CDR3 region: CASRRGAQANEQFF. For the CDR3, the DNA is TGTGCCAGCAGGCGGGGGGCCCAGGCGAATGAGCAGTTCTTC.

The chain couples TRBV15 to TRBJ1-2; TRBD1 agrees at 8 bases. Losses at the gene ends were 5 bases for V and 0 bases for J; bases not matched to a gene: 8. CDR3 length equals 16 residues. The germline V gene has CDR1 LNHNV and CDR2 YYDKDF (reference sequence). The CDR3 coding sequence is TGTGCCACCAGCCCTCATACGGGACAGGCTAACTATGGCTACACCTTC. Amino acids: CATSPHTGQANYGYTF.

The rearrangement joins TRBV28 to TRBJ2-7; 10 bases map to TRBD1. This CDR3 spans 15 amino acids. Germline V gene sequence: CDR1 MDHEN, CDR2 SYDVKM. V lost 9 bases and J lost 4; bases outside the gene matches: 12. In nucleotides, the CDR3 is TGTGCCAGGACGAAAGCCGACAGGGGGCGGTACGAGCAGTACTTC. As protein: CARTKADRGRYEQYF.

The chain uses TRBV4-2 and TRBJ2-5; 11 bases are shared with TRBD2. After removal of 1 base from V and 5 bases from J, the junction contained 15 bases not matched to a gene. Germline V gives CDR1 LGHNA, CDR2 YNFKEQ. CDR3 length: 19 amino acids. The CDR3: CASSQVPVASGGSRETQYF. The CDR3 DNA sequence: TGTGCCAGCAGCCAAGTTCCCGTGGCTAGCGGGGGGAGTAGGGAGACCCAGTACTTC.

The V gene is TRBV4-3, the J gene TRBJ2-1, with TRBD2 as a possible D gene (5 bases). CDR1 and CDR2 (germline): LGHNA, YSLEER. The length of the CDR3 is 14 residues. Trimming stripped 4 bases from V and 7 bases from J, with 14 bases between. DNA of the CDR3: TGCGCCAGCAGCCCCGGGGATTCGGGGAATGAGCAGTTCTTC. Protein product: CASSPGDSGNEQFF.

The chain employs TRBV7-9 and TRBJ1-5; 7 nucleotides match TRBD1. The V segment lost 0 bases and the J segment 3 bases; nucleotides outside the gene matches: 5. This CDR3 contains 16 residues. Germline V lookup: CDR1 SEHNR, CDR2 FQNEAQ (reference sequence). In nucleotides, the CDR3 is TGTGCCAGCAGCTTAGCGCGGGGACAGTTCAATCAGCCCCAGCATTTT. It translates to CASSLARGQFNQPQHF.

V usage is TRBV12-3 or TRBV12-4 and J usage is TRBJ1-2; unclear D gene. The CDR3 has 13 residues. V was cut by 6 bases and J by 0 bases, with 8 bases left in between. The CDR3 sequence: CASRQLTNYGYTF. The CDR3 region has the DNA TGTGCCAGCAGACAGCTTACTAACTATGGCTACACCTTC.

In this sample, this clonotype turned up a few times. V and J are TRBV10-3 and TRBJ2-3, with 10 bases fitting TRBD1. V was pared by 10 bases and J by 2 bases, with 9 bases of the junction left unmatched. The CDR3 totals 15 residues. CDR1 and CDR2 from the germline V gene are ENHRY and SYGVKD. The CDR3 region is CASQLGQGNTDTQYF. CDR3 DNA: TGTGCCAGCCAATTGGGACAGGGGAACACAGATACGCAGTATTTT.

The chain couples TRBV29-1 to TRBJ2-3, with 8 bases fitting TRBD1. The trim removed 6 bases at V and 6 bases at J, leaving 8 bases unmatched. Germline CDR1 is SQVTM and CDR2 is ANQGSEA. CDR3 length: 13 residues. The CDR3 loop reads CSVSDRGMDTQYF. In DNA, the CDR3 is TGCAGCGTATCCGACAGGGGTATGGATACGCAGTATTTT.

The V call is TRBV7-9, the J call TRBJ1-5; D possibly corresponds to TRBD1 (6 bases). Germline CDR1 reads SEHNR; CDR2 reads FQNEAQ (reference sequence). Trimming cost V 1 base and J 6 bases, with 13 bases left between them. The CDR3 is 15 amino acids. Here the CDR3 reads CASSLDREGGQPQHF. As DNA, the CDR3 is TGTGCCAGCAGCTTAGACAGGGAGGGAGGTCAGCCCCAGCATTTT.

The rearrangement links TRBV11-1 to TRBJ2-6; TRBD2 matches at 12 bases. Losses at the gene ends were 5 bases for V and 2 bases for J; bases not matched to a gene: 16. The germline CDR1 and CDR2 sequences are SGHAT and FQDESV (reference sequence). This CDR3 comprises 21 residues. CDR3 sequence reads: CASSVLVAGGLAGAGANVLTF. CDR3 nucleotides: TGTGCCAGCAGCGTCTTAGTAGCTGGGGGACTAGCGGGCGCTGGGGCCAACGTCCTGACTTTC. Using reference TRBV11-1 and TRBJ2-6 for the parts outside the CDR3, the full variable domain is EAEVAQSPRYKITEKSQAVAFWCDPISGHATLYWYRQILGQGPELLVQFQDESVVDDSQLPKDRFSAERLKGVDSTLKIQPAELGDSAMYLCASSVLVAGGLAGAGANVLTFGAGSRLTVL.

This clonotype was detected once. The J gene is TRBJ2-3, the V gene TRBV24-1; D may be TRBD2 (6 bases). Germline V gene data show CDR1 as KGHDR and CDR2 as SFDVKD. V was shortened by 0 bases and J by 0 bases, with 9 bases between the two germline ends. This CDR3 comprises 16 residues. For the CDR3, the DNA is TGTGCCACCAGTGATTTGCCAGGGACTAGCACAGATACGCAGTATTTT. Its protein product is CATSDLPGTSTDTQYF.